A selection of T cell receptor beta chains follows, all from one sample in a study of blood T cell repertoires in COVID-19. Measured with immunoSEQ multiplex PCR; TCRdb has only the in-frame clones, and not every one. In the table there are just under 85,000 clones, about 88% of which are singletons. Input material: peripheral blood. These receptors originate from a man at least 80 years old with active or convalescent COVID-19. Both conserved end residues are part of each CDR3. D genes are given only for firm matches. The size entry is marked missing in some rows and otherwise reads once, few, many or a size class.

V gene	D gene	J gene	clone size	CDR3 DNA	CDR3 protein
TRBV6-5	TRBD1	TRBJ1-4	few	TGTGCCAGCAGTCCCCCAGGGACAGGTAGTGAAAAACTGTTTTTT	CASSPPGTGSEKLFF
TRBV19	TRBD1	TRBJ1-1	few	TGTGCCAGTAATAAAGGACAGGCGGGGACTGAAGCTTTCTTT	CASNKGQAGTEAFF
TRBV11-2	TRBD1	TRBJ1-2	.	TGTGCCAGCAGCAAACAGGGGAACTATGGCTACACCTTC	CASSKQGNYGYTF
TRBV7-9	.	TRBJ2-5	.	TGTGCCAGCAGCTTACGGGGGGCTGGGGAGACCCAGTACTTC	CASSLRGAGETQYF
TRBV5-1	.	TRBJ2-2	.	TGCGCCAGCAGCTTGGCGGTCGACGGGGAGCTGTTTTTT	CASSLAVDGELFF
TRBV10-2	TRBD1	TRBJ1-2	.	TGCGCCAGCAGTGAGTCAAGGACAGGAAACTATGGCTACACCTTC	CASSESRTGNYGYTF
TRBV7-9	TRBD2	TRBJ2-1	.	TGTGCCAGCGCGCTAGCGGGAGTCTTACGTAATGAGCAGTTCTTC	CASALAGVLRNEQFF
TRBV5-1	.	TRBJ1-4	.	TGCGCCAGCAGCTTGACAGGGAGGGATGAAAAACTGTTTTTT	CASSLTGRDEKLFF
TRBV5-4	.	TRBJ2-5	.	TGTGCCAGCAGCTCCTCCGGGACAATGAACGGCGAGACCCAGTACTTC	CASSSSGTMNGETQYF
TRBV12-3/TRBV12-4	.	TRBJ2-1	.	TGTGCCAGCAGTTTAGTATACGGGTTGGGGCAGTTCTTC	CASSLVYGLGQFF
TRBV18	TRBD2	TRBJ2-2	.	TGTGCCAGCTCTCGACGACTAGCGGGGGGCCAACCAGGGAACACCGGGGAGCTGTTTTTT	CASSRRLAGGQPGNTGELFF
TRBV7-2	TRBD1	TRBJ1-5	.	TGTGCCAGCAGCCACCAAACAGGGGATCAGCCCCAGCATTTT	CASSHQTGDQPQHF
TRBV7-9	.	TRBJ2-5	.	TGTGCCAGCAGCCAGTCAGGAGAGACCCAGTACTTC	CASSQSGETQYF
TRBV6-2/TRBV6-3	.	TRBJ2-1	.	TGTGCCAGCAGTTTCAAACTCGGTGAGCAGTTCTTC	CASSFKLGEQFF
TRBV7-2	.	TRBJ1-1	few	TGTGCCAGCAGCACACTTACAGGGAACACTGAAGCTTTCTTT	CASSTLTGNTEAFF
TRBV18	.	TRBJ1-3	.	TGTGCCAGCTCACTAACCAGTGCAGGAGGAAACACCATATATTTT	CASSLTSAGGNTIYF
TRBV6-5	TRBD1	TRBJ1-5	.	TGTGCCAGCAGCGACCGGGACAGGGGGTATCAGCCCCAGCATTTT	CASSDRDRGYQPQHF
TRBV6-2/TRBV6-3	TRBD1	TRBJ1-5	.	TGTGCCAGCAGTTCACACTACACAGGGACAGGGATCAATCAGCCCCAGCATTTT	CASSSHYTGTGINQPQHF
TRBV11-3	TRBD2	TRBJ2-3	once	TGTGCCAGCAGCTTAGTAGCGGGAGGGTCAGATACGCAGTATTTT	CASSLVAGGSDTQYF
TRBV25-1	.	TRBJ2-5	.	TGTGCCAGCAGTGAAAGTGCGAGGAAAGAGACCCAGTACTTC	CASSESARKETQYF
TRBV7-2	.	TRBJ2-1	.	TGTGCCAGCAGCGGCCTTTTGAGGAATGAGCAGTTCTTC	CASSGLLRNEQFF
TRBV3-1/TRBV3-2	.	TRBJ2-5	.	TGTGCCAGCAGCCGAAACCCCATGAACGGTCAGACCCAGTACTTC	CASSRNPMNGQTQYF
TRBV19	.	TRBJ1-5	once	TGTGCCAGTAGTCGGGCCGGGGGGGGCAATCAGCCCCAGCATTTT	CASSRAGGGNQPQHF
TRBV3-1/TRBV3-2	TRBD1	TRBJ1-2	.	TGTGCCAGCAGCCGATCTACGGACAGGGACTATGGCTACACCTTC	CASSRSTDRDYGYTF
TRBV4-1	TRBD2	TRBJ2-2	once	TGCGCCAGCAGCCAGGGGACTAGCGGGAGGTCGGGGGAGCTGTTTTTT	CASSQGTSGRSGELFF
TRBV28	.	TRBJ1-1	.	TGTGCCAGCAAACCGGGGGGAAACACTGAAGCTTTCTTT	CASKPGGNTEAFF
TRBV9	.	TRBJ2-4	.	TGTGCCAGCAGCGTCCGGGGATTAGCCAAAAACATTCAGTACTTC	CASSVRGLAKNIQYF
TRBV7-8	.	TRBJ2-2	.	TGTGCCAGCAGCCCTAGGTTTAGCGTGGCGAACACCGGGGAGCTGTTTTTT	CASSPRFSVANTGELFF
TRBV6-6	.	TRBJ1-5	few	TGTGCCAGCAGCCAGGGCGGGGGGGGCAATCAGCCCCAGCATTTT	CASSQGGGGNQPQHF
TRBV20-1	TRBD1	TRBJ1-5	.	TGCAGTGCTAGTAACATTTGGACAGGGGGACAGCCCCAGCATTTT	CSASNIWTGGQPQHF
TRBV19	.	TRBJ1-1	.	TGTGCCAGTACGGGTTTGACTGAAGCTTTCTTT	CASTGLTEAFF
TRBV6-5	TRBD2	TRBJ2-1	.	TGTGCCAGCACTAGGGACTACTCTCCGACTGAGCAGTTCTTC	CASTRDYSPTEQFF
TRBV18	.	TRBJ1-3	.	TGTGCCAGCCTACAGAGCTCTGGAAACACCATATATTTT	CASLQSSGNTIYF
TRBV11-3	TRBD2	TRBJ2-5	.	TGTGCCAGCAGCTTAATACGCGGGAGGGCCGGGGAGACCCAGTACTTC	CASSLIRGRAGETQYF
TRBV12-3/TRBV12-4	.	TRBJ1-1	.	TGTGCCAGCAGTTTAGGGGCTGTCGCTGAAGCTTTCTTT	CASSLGAVAEAFF
TRBV6-5	TRBD2	TRBJ2-1	.	TGTGCCAGCAGTTCCATACTAGCGGGAGGATCGAATGAGCAGTTCTTC	CASSSILAGGSNEQFF
TRBV6-1	.	TRBJ1-1	.	TGTGCCAGCAGTGAATTGGGCAGGGCAAGGTTTGAAGCTTTCTTT	CASSELGRARFEAFF
TRBV5-1	TRBD2	TRBJ2-1	.	TGCGCCAGCAGCCCAAGGACTAGCGGGAGCTACAATGAGCAGTTCTTC	CASSPRTSGSYNEQFF
TRBV6-5	.	TRBJ1-1	.	TGTGCCAGCAGAAACACAGGGAGCACTGAAGCTTTCTTT	CASRNTGSTEAFF
TRBV6-5	.	TRBJ1-2	.	TGTGCCAGCAGTTACGAGGGTAGCGATGGCTACACCTTC	CASSYEGSDGYTF
TRBV3-1/TRBV3-2	.	TRBJ2-3	.	TGTGCCAGCAGCCACCAATCCGGGACTAGCACAGATACGCAGTATTTT	CASSHQSGTSTDTQYF